This TCR beta chain was captured by sequencing in a study of multiple sclerosis patients with progressive multifocal leukoencephalopathy. The study, taken as a whole, reports: It is unclear whether the findings reflect JC virus infection or general immunocompromise. Expanded clones at PML onset predated and persisted through natalizumab therapy.

Repertoires were generated with immunoSEQ multiplex PCR, while TCRdb's copy carries only in-frame clones and drops some. This sample has some 25,000 clones, with approximately 90% found just once. CDR3 size: 16 residues. Germline CDR1 LNHDA, CDR2 SQIVND (reference sequence). V was pared by 5 bases and J by 6 bases, with 8 bases of the junction left unmatched. As to this clone: Antigen unknown.

The time point is: about a year of natalizumab therapy. The clonotype originates from a man aged 25 to 45 with multiple sclerosis. Sequenced material: PBMCs, taken from a patient treated with natalizumab. This chain links TRBV19 with TRBJ2-2, with TRBD2 identical over 11 bases. CDR3 residues: CASSSIAGGRSGELFF. The CDR3 DNA follows: TGTGCCAGTAGTTCGATAGCGGGAGGGCGATCCGGGGAGCTGTTTTTT. The entire variable domain, with the rest obtained from reference TRBV19 and TRBJ2-2, is as follows: DGGITQSPKYLFRKEGQNVTLSCEQNLNHDAMYWYRQDPGQGLRLIYYSQIVNDFQKGDIAEGYSVSREKKESFPLTVTSAQKNPTAFYLCASSSIAGGRSGELFFGEGSRLTVL.